This T cell receptor (beta chain) emerged from a study of cytotoxic CD8 clonotypes in ibrutinib-treated CLL. Study conclusions and caveats: Clonality measured at baseline exceeded age-matched healthy donors, tracking circulating CD8+ T-cell counts. Elevated clonality accompanied ibrutinib response, with a return toward baseline values at progression.

Using immunoSEQ multiplex PCR, the repertoire was profiled, and TCRdb retains in-frame clones only, with some absent. The data contain around 310,000 clones, 80% of them singletons. Concerning this clone: Its antigen is not identified.

The germline V and J ends were trimmed by 7 bases and 0 bases, with 10 bases remaining between them. This CDR3 spans 14 amino acids. CDR1 is SNHLY, CDR2 FYNNEI, per germline. Cryopreserved PBMCs yielded about 2 micrograms of genomic DNA for TCR beta libraries. The origin of this receptor is a human donor with chronic lymphocytic leukemia. The rearrangement links TRBV2 to TRBJ2-1, with D maybe TRBD2 (5 bases). Sequences were derived from PBMCs, sampled before ibrutinib treatment. For the CDR3, the DNA is TGTGCCAGCAACGGAGGCAACTCCTACAATGAGCAGTTCTTC. This codes for CASNGGNSYNEQFF.